This T cell receptor (beta chain) was identified in a study of T cell changes during pregnancy in multiple sclerosis. Produced via immunoSEQ multiplex PCR; TCRdb's table is partial and in-frame only. Among about 36,000 clones listed, 91% were seen once. The sequence was collected from a female donor in good health, enrolled as a control in a pregnancy study. The sequencing used CD4+ T cells from peripheral blood mononuclear cells, collected in the second trimester of pregnancy.

The CDR3 DNA reads TGTGCCAGCAGCAAAGGGCAGGGGAAAACACCCTACGAGCAGTACTTC. It yields the protein CASSKGQGKTPYEQYF. The V gene is TRBV21-1, the J gene TRBJ2-7; the D call TRBD1 from the table was never checked on the DNA. TRBV21-1 is deemed a pseudogene. The CDR3 length is 16 residues.